The TCR beta chain under discussion was sequenced for a study of metastatic and nonmetastatic thyroid tumors. Study results and caveats: Reportedly, malignant thyroid tumors had significantly higher TCR beta diversity than benign nodules, in blood and tumor.

Via MiXCR, TCRdb re-called the PCR reads. The sample has over 20,000 clones, approximately 25% seen once. The table lists this clone with many counts. What it binds is unknown. Not a single patient had been given any form of treatment at any point before undergoing thyroid surgery. CDR3 length equals 15 residues. Trimming took 0 bases from V and 5 from J; bases not matched to a gene: 9. Germline assignment: CDR1 DFQATT and CDR2 SNEGSKA (reference sequence). Sequencing input: blood. The genes are TRBV20-1 and TRBJ2-7; 8 bases align to TRBD2. This TCR was recovered from a female donor with papillary thyroid cancer or a benign thyroid nodule (not recorded which). Some clones in this sample may be carry-over from other donors' samples. The CDR3 DNA sequence: TGCAGTGCTAGAGATCAGAGCGGGAGTTGGAACGAGCAGTACTTC. Translation: CSARDQSGSWNEQYF.